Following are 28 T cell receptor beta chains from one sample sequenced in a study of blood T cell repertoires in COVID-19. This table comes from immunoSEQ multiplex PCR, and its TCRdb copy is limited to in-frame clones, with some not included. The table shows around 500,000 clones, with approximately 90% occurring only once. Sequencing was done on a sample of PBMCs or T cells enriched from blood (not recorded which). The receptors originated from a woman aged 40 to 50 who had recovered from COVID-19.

In DNA, the CDR3 is TGTGCCAGCTCGGATAAAAAACGGGACAGCCTTAATCAGCCCCAGCATTTT. Translating it yields CASSDKKRDSLNQPQHF. J is TRBJ1-5 and V is TRBV27; 7 bases fit TRBD1. Germline CDR1 MNHEY, CDR2 SMNVEV (reference sequence). The trim removed 8 bases at V and 4 bases at J, leaving 17 bases unmatched. This CDR3 has 17 residues.

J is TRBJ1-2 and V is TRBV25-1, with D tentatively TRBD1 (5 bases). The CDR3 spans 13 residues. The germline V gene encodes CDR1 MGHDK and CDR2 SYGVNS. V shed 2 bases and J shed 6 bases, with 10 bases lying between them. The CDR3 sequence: CASSEGGLDGYTF. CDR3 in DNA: TGTGCCAGCAGTGAAGGGGGGTTAGATGGCTACACCTTC.

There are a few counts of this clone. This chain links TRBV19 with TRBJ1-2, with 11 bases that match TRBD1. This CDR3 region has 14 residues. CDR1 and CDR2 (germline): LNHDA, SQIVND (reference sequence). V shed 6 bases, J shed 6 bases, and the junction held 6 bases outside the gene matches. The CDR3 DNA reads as TGTGCCAGTAGCAGGGACAGGGGGTCCGATGGCTACACCTTC. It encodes CASSRDRGSDGYTF. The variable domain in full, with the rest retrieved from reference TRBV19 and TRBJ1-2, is DGGITQSPKYLFRKEGQNVTLSCEQNLNHDAMYWYRQDPGQGLRLIYYSQIVNDFQKGDIAEGYSVSREKKESFPLTVTSAQKNPTAFYLCASSRDRGSDGYTFGSGTRLTVV.

In DNA form, the CDR3 reads TGTGCCAGCAGTCCTAGGACTAGCGGGGCCTACGAGCAGTACTTC. It specifies CASSPRTSGAYEQYF. The V call is TRBV11-2, the J call TRBJ2-7; TRBD2 agrees at 12 bases. From germline, CDR1 is SGHAT and CDR2 FQNNGV. Unmatched junction bases numbered 5, after V lost 6 bases and J lost 2 bases. This CDR3 contains 15 residues.

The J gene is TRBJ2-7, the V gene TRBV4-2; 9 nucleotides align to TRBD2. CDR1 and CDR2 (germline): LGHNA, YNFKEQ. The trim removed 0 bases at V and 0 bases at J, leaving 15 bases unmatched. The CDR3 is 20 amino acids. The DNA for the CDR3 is TGTGCCAGCAGCCAAGAAGGAAGTAGAGGACTAGCGTCTCCCTCCTACGAGCAGTACTTC. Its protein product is CASSQEGSRGLASPSYEQYF.

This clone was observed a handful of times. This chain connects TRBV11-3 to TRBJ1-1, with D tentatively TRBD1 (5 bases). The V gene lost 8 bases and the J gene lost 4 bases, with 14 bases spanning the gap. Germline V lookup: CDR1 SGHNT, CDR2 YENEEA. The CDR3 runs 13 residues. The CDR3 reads CASLEQGSTEAFF. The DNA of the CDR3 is TGTGCCAGCTTGGAGCAGGGCTCCACTGAAGCTTTCTTT.

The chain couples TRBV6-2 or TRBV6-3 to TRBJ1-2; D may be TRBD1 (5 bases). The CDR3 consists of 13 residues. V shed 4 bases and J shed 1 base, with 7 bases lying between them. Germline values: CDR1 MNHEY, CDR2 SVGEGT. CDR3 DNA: TGTGCCAGCAGTTCGGGACTTAACTATGGCTACACCTTC. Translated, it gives CASSSGLNYGYTF.

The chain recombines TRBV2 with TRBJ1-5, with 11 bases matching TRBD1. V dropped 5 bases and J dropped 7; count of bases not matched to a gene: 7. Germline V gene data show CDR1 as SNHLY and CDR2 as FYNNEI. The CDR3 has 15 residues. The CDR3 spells CASSLTGTGGQPQHF. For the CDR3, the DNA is TGTGCCAGCAGTCTGACAGGGACAGGGGGGCAGCCCCAGCATTTT.

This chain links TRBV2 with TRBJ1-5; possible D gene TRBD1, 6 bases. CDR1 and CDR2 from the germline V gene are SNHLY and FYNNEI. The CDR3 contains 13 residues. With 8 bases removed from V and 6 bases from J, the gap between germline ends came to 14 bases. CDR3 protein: CASLGGDAQPQHF. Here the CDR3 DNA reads TGTGCCAGCCTAGGGGGGGACGCTCAGCCCCAGCATTTT.

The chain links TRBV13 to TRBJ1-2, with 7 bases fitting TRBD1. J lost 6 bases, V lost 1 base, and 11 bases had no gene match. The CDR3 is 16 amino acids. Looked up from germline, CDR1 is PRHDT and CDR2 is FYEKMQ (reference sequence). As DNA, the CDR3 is TGTGCCAGCAGCTTAGCCGACAGGGTTGGAAGCGATGGCTACACCTTC. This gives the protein CASSLADRVGSDGYTF.

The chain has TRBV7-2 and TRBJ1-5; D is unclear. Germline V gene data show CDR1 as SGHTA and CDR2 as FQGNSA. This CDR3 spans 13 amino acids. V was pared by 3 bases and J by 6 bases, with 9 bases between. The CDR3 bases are TGTGCCAGCAGCTTCGGCGGGGTTCAGCCCCAGCATTTT. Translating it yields CASSFGGVQPQHF. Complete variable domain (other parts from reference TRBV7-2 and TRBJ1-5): GAGVSQSPSNKVTEKGKDVELRCDPISGHTALYWYRQSLGQGLEFLIYFQGNSAPDKSGLPSDRFSAERTGGSVSTLTIQRTQQEDSAVYLCASSFGGVQPQHFGDGTRLSIL.

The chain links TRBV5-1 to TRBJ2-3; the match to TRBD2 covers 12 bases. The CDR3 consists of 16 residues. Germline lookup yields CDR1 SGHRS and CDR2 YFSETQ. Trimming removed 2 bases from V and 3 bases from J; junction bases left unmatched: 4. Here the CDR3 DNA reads TGCGCCAGCAGCTTAAGCCTAGCGGGAGGGACAGATACGCAGTATTTT. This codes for CASSLSLAGGTDTQYF.

CDR3 bases: TGTGCCAGCAGTTCTCGGGGACTCAACAATGAGCAGTTCTTC. Translating it yields CASSSRGLNNEQFF. The chain recombines TRBV28 with TRBJ2-1; possibly TRBD2 for D (6 bases). The CDR3 contains 14 residues. Germline V lookup: CDR1 MDHEN, CDR2 SYDVKM. Deletions cut 4 bases from V and 5 bases from J, with 12 bases between. The entire variable domain, with the rest obtained from reference TRBV28 and TRBJ2-1, is as follows: DVKVTQSSRYLVKRTGEKVFLECVQDMDHENMFWYRQDPGLGLRLIYFSYDVKMKEKGDIPEGYSVSREKKERFSLILESASTNQTSMYLCASSSRGLNNEQFFGPGTRLTVL.

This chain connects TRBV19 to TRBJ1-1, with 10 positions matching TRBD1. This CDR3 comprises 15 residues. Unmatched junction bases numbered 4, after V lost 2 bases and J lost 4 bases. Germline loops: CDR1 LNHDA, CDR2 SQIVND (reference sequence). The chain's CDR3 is CASSIRQGAGTEAFF. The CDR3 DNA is TGTGCCAGTAGTATACGACAGGGGGCTGGCACTGAAGCTTTCTTT.

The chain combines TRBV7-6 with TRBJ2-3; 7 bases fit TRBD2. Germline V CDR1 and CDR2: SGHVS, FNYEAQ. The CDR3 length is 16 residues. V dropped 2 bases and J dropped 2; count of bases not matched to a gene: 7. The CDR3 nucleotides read TGTGCCAGCAGCTTACGTTCGGCGGGGGTCACAGATACGCAGTATTTT. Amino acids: CASSLRSAGVTDTQYF.

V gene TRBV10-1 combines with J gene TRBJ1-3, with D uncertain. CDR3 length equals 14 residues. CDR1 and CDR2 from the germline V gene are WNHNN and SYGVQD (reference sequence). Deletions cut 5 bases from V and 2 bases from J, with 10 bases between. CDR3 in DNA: TGCGCCAGCAGTACGGGGAAGGCTGGAAACACCATATATTTT. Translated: CASSTGKAGNTIYF.

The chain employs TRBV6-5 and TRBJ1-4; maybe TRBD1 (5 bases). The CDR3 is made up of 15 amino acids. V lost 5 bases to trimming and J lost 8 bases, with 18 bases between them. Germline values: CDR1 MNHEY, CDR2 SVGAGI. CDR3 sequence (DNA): TGTGCCAGCAGTCTGGAGGGGAGGGTTTACGAAAAACTGTTTTTT. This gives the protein CASSLEGRVYEKLFF.

CDR3 sequence reads: CASSFALRTGVSTDTQYF. The CDR3 DNA reads TGTGCCAGCAGCTTTGCCCTCAGGACAGGGGTTAGCACAGATACGCAGTATTTT. The chain employs TRBV7-9 and TRBJ2-3, with TRBD1 matching 9 bases. V trimming: 3 bases; J trimming: 0 bases; junction bases outside the gene matches: 10. This CDR3 is 18 amino acids long. Germline CDR1 is SEHNR and CDR2 is FQNEAQ (reference sequence).

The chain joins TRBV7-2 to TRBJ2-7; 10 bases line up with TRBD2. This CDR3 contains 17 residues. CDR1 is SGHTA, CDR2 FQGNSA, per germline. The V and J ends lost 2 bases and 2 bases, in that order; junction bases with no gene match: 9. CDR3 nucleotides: TGTGCCAGCAGCTTATCAGGACTAGCGGTTTTGGCCTACGAGCAGTACTTC. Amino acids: CASSLSGLAVLAYEQYF. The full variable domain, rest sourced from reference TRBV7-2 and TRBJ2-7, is GAGVSQSPSNKVTEKGKDVELRCDPISGHTALYWYRQSLGQGLEFLIYFQGNSAPDKSGLPSDRFSAERTGGSVSTLTIQRTQQEDSAVYLCASSLSGLAVLAYEQYFGPGTRLTVT.

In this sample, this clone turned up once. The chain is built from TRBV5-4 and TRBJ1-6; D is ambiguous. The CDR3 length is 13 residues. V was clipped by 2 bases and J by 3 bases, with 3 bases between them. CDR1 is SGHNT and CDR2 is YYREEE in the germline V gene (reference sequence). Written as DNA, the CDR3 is TGTGCCAGCAGCTTCGGCTATAATTCACCCCTCCACTTT. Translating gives CASSFGYNSPLHF.

This CDR3 reads CASTSREYQETQYF. Here the CDR3 DNA reads TGTGCCAGCACGTCCCGGGAGTACCAAGAGACCCAGTACTTC. The V and J genes are TRBV6-5 and TRBJ2-5, with D perhaps TRBD2 (6 bases). Germline values: CDR1 MNHEY, CDR2 SVGAGI. CDR3 length equals 14 residues. Trimming pared 7 bases from V and 0 bases from J, leaving 12 bases between.

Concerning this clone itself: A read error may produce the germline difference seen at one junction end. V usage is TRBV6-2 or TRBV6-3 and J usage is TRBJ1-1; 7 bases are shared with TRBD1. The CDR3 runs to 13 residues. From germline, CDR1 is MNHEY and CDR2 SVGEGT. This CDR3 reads CASSYPQGDIRIF. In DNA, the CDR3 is TGTGCCAGCAGTTACCCGCAGGGGGACATACGAATTTTT.

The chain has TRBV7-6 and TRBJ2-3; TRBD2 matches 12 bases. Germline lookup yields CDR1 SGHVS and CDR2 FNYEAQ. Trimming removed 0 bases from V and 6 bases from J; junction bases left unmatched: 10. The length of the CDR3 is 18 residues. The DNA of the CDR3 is TGTGCCAGCAGCTTAGCACCCCCACTAGCGGGAGGATCGGATACGCAGTATTTT. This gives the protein CASSLAPPLAGGSDTQYF.

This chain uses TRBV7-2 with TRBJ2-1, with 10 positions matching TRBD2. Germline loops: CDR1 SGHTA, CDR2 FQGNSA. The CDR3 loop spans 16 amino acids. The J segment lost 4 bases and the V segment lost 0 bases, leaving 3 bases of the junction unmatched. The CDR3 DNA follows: TGTGCCAGCAGCTTAGCGTCGACTAGCGGGTACAATGAGCAGTTCTTC. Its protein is CASSLASTSGYNEQFF.

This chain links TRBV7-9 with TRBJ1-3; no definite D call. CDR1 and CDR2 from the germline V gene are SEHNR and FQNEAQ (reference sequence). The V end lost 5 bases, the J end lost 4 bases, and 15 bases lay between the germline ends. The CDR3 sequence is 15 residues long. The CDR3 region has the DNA TGTGCCAGCAGCCGGATAGACAAATCCGGAAACACCATATATTTT. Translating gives CASSRIDKSGNTIYF.

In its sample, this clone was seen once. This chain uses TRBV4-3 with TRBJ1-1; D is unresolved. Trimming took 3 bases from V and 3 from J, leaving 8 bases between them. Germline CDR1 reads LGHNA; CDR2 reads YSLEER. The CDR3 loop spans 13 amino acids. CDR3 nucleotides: TGCGCCAGCAGCCAGGCCAGTTACACTGAAGCTTTCTTT. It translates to CASSQASYTEAFF.

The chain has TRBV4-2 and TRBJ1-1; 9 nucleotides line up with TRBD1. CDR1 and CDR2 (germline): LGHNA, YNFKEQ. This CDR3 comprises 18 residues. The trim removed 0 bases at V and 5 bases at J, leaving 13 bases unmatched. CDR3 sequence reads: CASSQDLRFPDRGTEAFF. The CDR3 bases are TGTGCCAGCAGCCAAGATCTAAGATTCCCGGACAGGGGAACTGAAGCTTTCTTT.

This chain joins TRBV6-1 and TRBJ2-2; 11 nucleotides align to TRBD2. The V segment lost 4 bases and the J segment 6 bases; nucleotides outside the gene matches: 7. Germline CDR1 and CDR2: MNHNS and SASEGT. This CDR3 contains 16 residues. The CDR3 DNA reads TGTGCCAGCAGTGGATATAGCGGGAGGGCCCCCGGGGAGCTGTTTTTT. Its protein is CASSGYSGRAPGELFF.